The 19 T cell receptor beta chains given below trace back to one sample, sequenced in a study of blood T cell repertoires in COVID-19. This table comes from immunoSEQ multiplex PCR, and its TCRdb copy is limited to in-frame clones, with some not included. This sample has about 80,000 clones, with around 83% found just once. The source material was peripheral blood. All receptors come from a woman in her 70s with acute or convalescent COVID-19.

This chain joins TRBV7-6 and TRBJ2-5; 12 nucleotides agree with TRBD2. This CDR3 contains 15 residues. With V trimmed by 5 bases and J by 4 bases, 5 bases remained unmatched. Germline V gives CDR1 SGHVS, CDR2 FNYEAQ. This CDR3 reads CASSNRLAGVETQYF. DNA of the CDR3: TGTGCCAGCAGCAACAGACTAGCGGGAGTAGAGACCCAGTACTTC. Drawing the rest from reference TRBV7-6 and TRBJ2-5, the complete variable domain is GAGVSQSPRYKVTKRGQDVALRCDPISGHVSLYWYRQALGQGPEFLTYFNYEAQQDKSGLPNDRFSAERPEGSISTLTIQRTEQRDSAMYRCASSNRLAGVETQYFGPGTRLLVL.

The table lists this clone with a few counts. The chain links TRBV4-1 to TRBJ2-7; the match to TRBD1 covers 11 bases. J was trimmed by 6 bases and V by 4 bases; bases with no gene match: 8. The CDR3 consists of 15 residues. Germline V gene lookup returns CDR1 MGHRA and CDR2 YSYEKL. The CDR3 nucleotides are TGCGCCAGCAGCCCAGATAGGACAGGGGGCTTCGAGCAGTACTTC. It translates to CASSPDRTGGFEQYF.

The V gene is TRBV2, the J gene TRBJ1-1; TRBD1 is a possible D gene (6 bases). V was cut by 6 bases and J by 1 base, with 15 bases left in between. CDR1 and CDR2 (germline): SNHLY, FYNNEI. This CDR3 comprises 15 residues. The DNA for the CDR3 is TGTGCCAGCAGGTTTGGGGGGGCGCAGAACACTGAAGCTTTCTTT. Amino acids: CASRFGGAQNTEAFF.

This clone was recorded only once. The chain carries TRBV7-2 and TRBJ1-6; no definite D call. The length of the CDR3 is 13 residues. CDR1 is SGHTA, CDR2 FQGNSA, per germline. V gave up 5 bases and J gave up 13 bases, with 15 bases separating them. CDR3 DNA sequence: TGTGCCAGCAGCATGCTATCGGAGTCGCCCCTCCACTTT. The encoded protein is CASSMLSESPLHF.

The J gene is TRBJ2-5, the V gene TRBV24-1, with 10 nucleotides matching TRBD1. The J segment lost 5 bases and the V segment lost 4 bases, leaving 6 bases of the junction unmatched. The length of the CDR3 is 15 residues. Germline loops: CDR1 KGHDR, CDR2 SFDVKD. CDR3 in amino acids: CATSDWRQGAETQYF. CDR3 sequence (DNA): TGTGCCACCAGTGACTGGAGACAGGGGGCCGAGACCCAGTACTTC.

The chain has TRBV18 and TRBJ2-7, with 11 bases fitting TRBD2. V lost 0 bases, J lost 2 bases, and 3 bases stayed unmatched. The length of the CDR3 is 16 residues. Germline CDR1 reads KGHSH; CDR2 reads LQKENI. CDR3 nucleotides: TGTGCCAGCTCACCACCGGTAGCGGGAGGGACCTACGAGCAGTACTTC. Its translation: CASSPPVAGGTYEQYF.

CDR3 loop: CASSLGVIGDTEAFF. The CDR3 DNA is TGTGCCAGCAGCTTGGGGGTGATCGGGGACACTGAAGCTTTCTTT. The J gene is TRBJ1-1, the V gene TRBV5-8; no firm D call. From germline, CDR1 is SGHTS and CDR2 YDEGEE. CDR3 size: 15 residues. The V gene lost 0 bases and the J gene lost 3 bases, with 12 bases spanning the gap. Based on the CDR3 plus reference TRBV5-8 and TRBJ1-1, the full variable domain is EAGVTQSPTHLIKTRGQQATLRCSPISGHTSVYWYQQALGLGLQFLLWYDEGEERNRGNFPPRFSGRQFPNYSSELNVNALELEDSALYLCASSLGVIGDTEAFFGQGTRLTVV.

The chain links TRBV3-1 (or the pseudogene TRBV3-2) to TRBJ1-6, with 7 bases identical to TRBD1. Losses at the gene ends were 4 bases for V and 10 bases for J; bases not matched to a gene: 7. The CDR3 extends over 14 amino acids. Germline loops: CDR1 LGHDT, CDR2 YNNKEL (reference sequence). CDR3 sequence reads: CASSLGTVGSPLHF. DNA of the CDR3: TGTGCCAGCAGCCTTGGGACAGTCGGATCACCCCTCCACTTT.

The J gene is TRBJ2-1, the V gene TRBV7-8; 10 nucleotides agree with TRBD1. The CDR3 length is 13 residues. J lost 8 bases, V lost 7 bases, and 5 bases had no gene match. Germline assignment: CDR1 SGHVS and CDR2 FQNEAQ. The CDR3 coding sequence is TGTGCCAGCACCCGGGACAGGGGTTATGAGCAGTTCTTC. This translates into CASTRDRGYEQFF.

The chain joins TRBV30 to TRBJ2-3; D may be TRBD2 (6 bases). The CDR3 contains 15 residues. Looked up from germline, CDR1 is GTSNPN and CDR2 is SVGIG (reference sequence). Trimming took off 0 bases at V and 4 bases at J, with 14 bases between the two ends. CDR3 sequence reads: CAWSVPGSWADTQYF. In nucleotides, the CDR3 is TGTGCCTGGAGTGTACCCGGGAGTTGGGCAGATACGCAGTATTTT.

The gene calls are TRBV5-1 and TRBJ2-7; TRBD1 agrees at 10 bases. The trim removed 4 bases at V and 7 bases at J, leaving 5 bases unmatched. Germline CDR1 is SGHRS and CDR2 is YFSETQ. The CDR3 spans 13 residues. CDR3 in amino acids: CASSQGQGGEQYF. The CDR3 DNA is TGCGCCAGCAGCCAAGGACAGGGGGGTGAGCAGTACTTC.

This clone came up a few times. V usage is TRBV7-9 and J usage is TRBJ2-1, with D possibly matching TRBD2 (5 bases). The germline V gene has CDR1 SEHNR and CDR2 FQNEAQ (reference sequence). The CDR3 covers 14 residues. The germline V and J ends were trimmed by 5 bases and 6 bases, with 14 bases remaining between them. This chain's CDR3 is CASSRGWERNEQFF. For the CDR3, the DNA is TGTGCCAGCAGCCGAGGGTGGGAACGCAATGAGCAGTTCTTC.

This chain uses TRBV10-3 with TRBJ2-7, with 8 positions matching TRBD2. Germline CDR1 and CDR2: ENHRY and SYGVKD. The CDR3 sequence is 13 residues long. The V segment lost 7 bases and the J segment 3 bases; nucleotides outside the gene matches: 5. CDR3 sequence reads: CAIMAAGGYEQYF. The CDR3 region has the DNA TGTGCCATCATGGCTGCGGGGGGCTACGAGCAGTACTTC.

This chain connects TRBV5-1 to TRBJ1-3; 9 bases map to TRBD1. V lost 0 bases and J lost 7; bases outside the gene matches: 14. From germline, CDR1 is SGHRS and CDR2 YFSETQ. The CDR3 totals 18 residues. The CDR3 bases are TGCGCCAGCAGCTTGGGGTTGAGTCGGGACAGGGTTCGCAACACCATATATTTT. Protein product: CASSLGLSRDRVRNTIYF.

The genes are TRBV19 and TRBJ1-5, with 9 bases aligning to TRBD1. Trimming at V came to 10 bases and at J to 6 bases, leaving 7 bases not matched to a gene. The CDR3 runs 13 residues. The V gene's germline CDR1 is LNHDA and CDR2 SQIVND (reference sequence). CDR3 loop: CAISQGAGQPQHF. As DNA, the CDR3 is TGTGCCATCTCACAGGGGGCTGGTCAGCCCCAGCATTTT.

The chain joins TRBV12-3 or TRBV12-4 to TRBJ1-5, with a tentative D call TRBD1 (6 bases). The ends were cut back, 6 bases at V and 7 bases at J, with 13 bases in the middle. CDR3 size: 13 residues. This CDR3 reads CASRSGDLQPQHF. The CDR3, as DNA: TGTGCCAGCAGATCAGGGGATTTGCAGCCCCAGCATTTT.

This clone was recorded once. The V and J genes are TRBV10-3 and TRBJ1-5, with TRBD1 matching 10 bases. Trimming took 6 bases from V and 2 from J; bases not matched to a gene: 7. The CDR3 is 16 residues long. Germline lookup yields CDR1 ENHRY and CDR2 SYGVKD. The CDR3 nucleotides are TGTGCCATCAGCGACAGGGGGCAAGGGGGCAATCAGCCCCAGCATTTT. Its translation: CAISDRGQGGNQPQHF.

The V and J genes are TRBV2 and TRBJ2-2, with D tentatively TRBD1 (5 bases). This CDR3 is 15 amino acids long. Trimming removed 4 bases from V and 5 bases from J, with 14 bases in between. Germline V gene lookup returns CDR1 SNHLY and CDR2 FYNNEI. CDR3 in DNA: TGTGCCAGCAGTGTGTCACAGGTTAGGACCGGGGAGCTGTTTTTT. Protein sequence: CASSVSQVRTGELFF.

The J gene is TRBJ2-3, the V gene TRBV6-1; 12 bases line up with TRBD2. V shed 4 bases and J 2 bases; nucleotides not matched to a gene: 7. Per germline, CDR1 MNHNS and CDR2 SASEGT. CDR3 length equals 17 residues. The CDR3 reads CASSGPGLAGNTDTQYF. Written as DNA, the CDR3 is TGTGCCAGCAGTGGTCCTGGACTAGCGGGGAACACAGATACGCAGTATTTT.